This paragraph covers one T cell receptor beta chain sequence. Original analysis: It was from reference gene primer amplification that nucleated cell counts were estimated. The assay was immunoSEQ multiplex PCR, and TCRdb's table has in-frame clones only and misses some. That table furnishes V, J and clone size, whereas the DNA furnished D and trimming. The profile shows around 280,000 clones, 90% of them singletons. CDR1 and CDR2 from the germline V gene are SGHTS and YDEGEE. Trimming cost V 0 bases and J 4 bases; bases outside gene matches: 5. The CDR3 sequence is 15 residues long. This sample stems from a study of blood T cell repertoires in COVID-19. Study summary: Sites in the United States, Italy and Spain provided acute and convalescent COVID-19 samples.

Clinical history reported by participants formed the basis on which cohorts were assigned. Sequencing used PBMCs or T cells enriched from blood (not recorded which). J is TRBJ2-5 and V is TRBV5-8, with 8 bases lining up with TRBD1. The source is a young woman with acute COVID-19. The CDR3 loop is CASSLAPDRAETQYF. In DNA, the CDR3 is TGTGCCAGCAGCTTGGCCCCGGACAGGGCAGAGACCCAGTACTTC.